This TCR delta chain was captured by sequencing in a study of γδ T cells in repeated Plasmodium falciparum infection. Study context: The natural-infection arm compared Malian children under seasonal malaria with matched Australian children. Findings and limits, study-wide: Malian donors came from one small rural village, predominantly one ethnic group. Waves of new clonotype selection appeared after repeated controlled infections in Vdelta2-negative, largely Vdelta1+, gammadelta T cells. Vdelta2-negative gammadelta repertoires appeared less diverse and less shared in Malian than Australian children.

This CDR3 comprises 22 residues. CDR1 TSWWSYY and CDR2 QGS come from the germline V gene. The ends lost 7 bases at V and 0 bases at J; junction bases unmatched: 28. Notes on this clone: The antigen remains undetermined. The TCRdb record carries a much larger clone's protein, which differs from this DNA's translation at residue 14; a read error is the likely cause, and the protein listed here is the DNA translation.

Vgamma9/Vdelta2+ and Vdelta2-negative gammadelta T cells were flow-sorted from PBMC for bulk sequencing. TCRdb ran CATT on the multiplex PCR reads. Of about 89,000 delta-chain clones listed, 1.4% are singletons. This chain joins TRDV1 and TRDJ1; the match to TRDD2 covers 8 bases. Here the J gene came from matching the DNA to germline, since TCRdb omits it. The source is a pool of human donors (malaria-infected and uninfected, not separated). Sequencing input: gamma-delta T cells from blood. For the CDR3, the DNA is TGTGCTCTTGTAACCATCTCACTTCCTACTTACTGGATGAGCTTTTACACCGATAAACTCATCTTT. It translates to CALVTISLPTYWMSFYTDKLIF.